A selection of T cell receptor beta chains follows, all from one sample in a study of T cells expressing NK-cell markers. Using the 5' RACE reads, TCRdb records one entry per CDR3 protein without DNA. The specimen's table records 200,000 to 300,000 distinct CDR3 sequences. Input material: blood T cells: a sorted CD56 or NKG2C T cell subset, CD4+ or CD8+ T cells, or bulk PBMC T cells (not recorded which). These receptors originate from a man between 18 and 35 years old in good health. Each CDR3 is given with its conserved first and last residue.

TRBV5-1	TRBJ2-1	CASSLGAAYEQFF
TRBV12-3/TRBV12-4	TRBJ2-1	CATPRDRGKNYNEQFF
TRBV12-3/TRBV12-4	TRBJ2-5	CASSLAVKEGTQYF
TRBV7-2	TRBJ2-3	CASSLLGEVTDTQYF
TRBV20-1	TRBJ2-3	CSATPTGNTDTQYF
TRBV29-1	TRBJ1-3	CSVEGQGGGNTIYF
TRBV12-3/TRBV12-4	TRBJ2-3	CASGLLGKFTDTQYF
TRBV27	TRBJ2-5	CASRYGTSGSYGETQYF
TRBV5-4	TRBJ2-3	CASSYTSGTDTQYF
TRBV4-2	TRBJ2-7	CASSPSSGRLYEQYF
TRBV27	TRBJ2-1	CASSPTRTGFTNEQFF
TRBV18	TRBJ1-5	CASSPADTNQPQHF